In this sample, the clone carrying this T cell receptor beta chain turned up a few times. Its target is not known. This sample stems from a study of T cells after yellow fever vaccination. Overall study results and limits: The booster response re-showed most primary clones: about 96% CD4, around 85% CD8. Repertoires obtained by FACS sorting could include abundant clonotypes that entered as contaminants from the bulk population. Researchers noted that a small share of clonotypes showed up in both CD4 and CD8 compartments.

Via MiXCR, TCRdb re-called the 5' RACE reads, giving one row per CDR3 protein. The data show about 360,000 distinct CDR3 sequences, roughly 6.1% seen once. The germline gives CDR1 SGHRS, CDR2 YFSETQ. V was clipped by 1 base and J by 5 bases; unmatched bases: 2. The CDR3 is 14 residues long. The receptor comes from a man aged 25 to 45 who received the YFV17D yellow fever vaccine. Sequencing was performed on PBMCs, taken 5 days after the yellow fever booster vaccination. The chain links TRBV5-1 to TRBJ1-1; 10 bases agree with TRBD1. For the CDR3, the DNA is TGCGCCAGCAGCTTGAGGGACAGGGGTACTGAAGCTTTCTTT. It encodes CASSLRDRGTEAFF.